The TCR beta chain under discussion was sequenced for a study of T-cell memory formation after mild COVID-19. The wider study: TCR clusters largely stayed donor specific.

Germline V lookup: CDR1 SNHLY, CDR2 FYNNEI. The CDR3 has 14 residues. Trimming cost V 9 bases and J 3 bases; bases outside gene matches: 10. A single record per CDR3 protein comes from TCRdb applying MiXCR to the 5' RACE reads. Among some 160,000 distinct CDR3 sequences listed, roughly 28% were seen once. Study-wide results and limits: Clones contracting across day 15 to 85 had a balanced CD4/CD8 profile; later expanding clones leaned CD4+.

With respect to this clonotype: Its antigen remains unknown.

The sample consisted of PBMCs or a T cell subset sorted from them (not recorded which). The TCR sequence derives from an adult woman who had mild COVID-19 (a few samples of this study predate the infection). Cell type and time point are not known. The chain couples TRBV2 to TRBJ1-2; 7 bases are a match to TRBD1. The CDR3 protein is CARTLGQADYGYTF. The CDR3 DNA sequence: TGTGCCAGAACTCTTGGACAGGCGGACTATGGCTACACCTTC.